These 27 T cell receptor beta chains were all obtained from the same sample, sequenced in a study of vaccination and CD4 T cells after COVID-19. Indicated treatment: approximately 10-day PBMC culture with coronavirus spike peptide pools or control peptides (ViraFEST assay). Before the COVID-19 pandemic (2011-2018), CD4+ T cells were obtained from the unexposed donor. Cultured CD4+ T-cell DNA underwent Oncomine TCR Beta short-read sequencing. Genomic DNA was drawn out of CD4+ T cells grown in culture. TCRdb itself ran the PCR reads through MiXCR, one entry per CDR3 protein. The sample has about 10,000 distinct CDR3 sequences; 25% to 35% are singletons. No antigen is known for these receptors. Source material: CD4+ T cells from blood, cultured in vitro. The receptors were sampled from a human donor in good health.

This clonotype occurred a few times. This chain connects TRBV7-2 to TRBJ2-7, with D maybe TRBD2 (6 bases). The V gene's germline CDR1 is SGHTA and CDR2 FQGNSA. V lost 6 bases to trimming and J lost 3 bases, with 18 bases between them. This CDR3 region has 15 residues. CDR3 loop: CASSHPALAFYEQYF. The CDR3 DNA is TGTGCCAGCAGTCACCCAGCGCTAGCGTTCTACGAGCAGTACTTC.

The V call is TRBV11-3, the J call TRBJ1-1; TRBD1 might be the D (5 bases). The CDR3 runs to 13 residues. Germline CDR1 SGHNT, CDR2 YENEEA. The germline V and J ends were trimmed by 5 bases and 8 bases, with 15 bases remaining between them. This CDR3 reads CASSPDSRGEAFF. The CDR3 DNA is TGTGCCAGCAGCCCCGACAGCCGGGGGGAAGCTTTCTTT.

Notes on this clonotype: This sequence may be a read error, since a much larger clone differs from it by one base. The chain recombines TRBV20-1 with TRBJ1-1; tentatively, D is TRBD1 (5 bases). V was pared by 7 bases and J by 1 base, with 13 bases between. The CDR3 sequence is 13 residues long. In germline, CDR1 is DFQATT, CDR2 SNEGSKA (reference sequence). The CDR3 spells CSVPGGGNTEAFF. The CDR3 DNA reads as TGCAGTGTCCCTGGGGGGGGGAACACTGAAGCTTTCTTT.

The genes are TRBV27 and TRBJ2-3; 12 nucleotides align to TRBD1. The germline CDR1 and CDR2 sequences are MNHEY and SMNVEV (reference sequence). The length of the CDR3 is 20 residues. V lost 5 bases and J lost 0; bases outside the gene matches: 15. CDR3 bases: TGTGCCAGCAGTAGCCGTAAGGGGGACAGGGGGCGTCGAAGCACAGATACGCAGTATTTT. It translates to CASSSRKGDRGRRSTDTQYF.

The chain uses TRBV2 and TRBJ2-7; 7 bases match TRBD1. Trimming cost V 6 bases and J 4 bases; bases outside gene matches: 6. The length of the CDR3 is 13 residues. Germline CDR1 and CDR2: SNHLY and FYNNEI. The CDR3 reads CASRFFRGYEQYF. The CDR3 DNA reads TGTGCCAGCAGATTTTTCAGGGGGTACGAGCAGTACTTC.

This clonotype was seen a few times. The chain couples TRBV5-1 to TRBJ2-5; D possibly uses TRBD1 or TRBD2 (6 bases each). Germline V lookup: CDR1 SGHRS, CDR2 YFSETQ. Trimming cost V 0 bases and J 5 bases, with 20 bases left between them. The CDR3 has 17 amino acids. CDR3 sequence: CASSLGGARGIRETQYF. The CDR3 DNA reads TGCGCCAGCAGCTTGGGGGGGGCGCGAGGGATAAGGGAGACCCAGTACTTC.

The V call is TRBV5-1, the J call TRBJ2-2; D is possibly TRBD1 (5 bases). The length of the CDR3 is 14 residues. Germline CDR1 reads SGHRS; CDR2 reads YFSETQ. Trimming cost V 0 bases and J 6 bases, with 9 bases left between them. CDR3 amino acids: CASSLEGVAGELFF. CDR3 DNA: TGCGCCAGCAGCTTGGAAGGGGTGGCCGGGGAGCTGTTTTTT.

The V call is TRBV20-1, the J call TRBJ2-3, with 7 bases aligning to TRBD2. There are 13 residues in the CDR3. In germline, CDR1 is DFQATT, CDR2 SNEGSKA (reference sequence). After removal of 3 bases from V and 5 bases from J, the junction contained 5 bases not matched to a gene. The CDR3, as DNA: TGCAGTGCTAGTGGCGGGAGAGGAGATACGCAGTATTTT. Protein: CSASGGRGDTQYF.

This clonotype has only a few counts. The chain employs TRBV5-1 and TRBJ2-3; possible D gene TRBD2, 6 bases. The CDR3 length is 16 residues. CDR1 is SGHRS and CDR2 is YFSETQ in the germline V gene. V was clipped by 3 bases and J by 0 bases, with 14 bases between them. CDR3 in amino acids: CASSSQTRTSTDTQYF. The CDR3 region has the DNA TGCGCCAGCAGCTCACAGACTAGAACTAGCACAGATACGCAGTATTTT.

CDR3 sequence reads: CASRPGRESTDTQYF. CDR3 coding DNA: TGTGCCAGCAGGCCGGGTCGGGAGAGCACAGATACGCAGTATTTT. V usage is TRBV6-1 and J usage is TRBJ2-3, with TRBD2 as a possible D gene (6 bases). The CDR3 is 15 residues long. V was cut by 6 bases and J by 0 bases, with 13 bases left in between. Germline V gives CDR1 MNHNS, CDR2 SASEGT.

For the CDR3, the DNA is TGTGCCAGCAGTTACATATCGGGTTATAATTCGGTCAATGAGCAGTTCTTC. Translating gives CASSYISGYNSVNEQFF. The genes are TRBV6-5 and TRBJ2-1; D unclear. This CDR3 has 17 residues. Germline V gene lookup returns CDR1 MNHEY and CDR2 SVGAGI. Deletions cut 2 bases from V and 6 bases from J, with 20 bases between.

The chain carries TRBV10-3 and TRBJ1-1; 9 positions agree with TRBD1. The CDR3 covers 16 residues. The J segment lost 3 bases and the V segment lost 0 bases, leaving 5 bases of the junction unmatched. CDR1 ENHRY and CDR2 SYGVKD come from the germline V gene. CDR3 residues: CAISESGTGWDTEAFF. The CDR3 DNA sequence: TGTGCCATCAGTGAGTCAGGGACAGGGTGGGACACTGAAGCTTTCTTT.

The CDR3: CASSEGLAGRTDTQYF. As DNA, the CDR3 is TGTGCCAGCAGTGAGGGACTAGCGGGCCGCACAGATACGCAGTATTTT. This sequence joins TRBV25-1 and TRBJ2-3, with 12 bases fitting TRBD2. Trimming removed 3 bases from V and 1 base from J; junction bases left unmatched: 2. Germline V CDR1 and CDR2: MGHDK, SYGVNS. The CDR3 has 16 residues. Supplemented by reference TRBV25-1 and TRBJ2-3, the full variable domain reads EADIYQTPRYLVIGTGKKITLECSQTMGHDKMYWYQQDPGMELHLIHYSYGVNSTEKGDLSSESTVSRIRTEHFPLTLESARPSHTSQYLCASSEGLAGRTDTQYFGPGTRLTVL.

This clonotype was detected only a few times. The chain recombines TRBV10-3 with TRBJ2-7; D could derive from TRBD1 or TRBD2 (6 bases each). V shed 2 bases and J shed 4 bases, with 18 bases lying between them. There are 16 residues in the CDR3. Germline V gene lookup returns CDR1 ENHRY and CDR2 SYGVKD. CDR3 DNA sequence: TGTGCCATCAGTGAGGCTACGATCGGGGGCCGGTACGAGCAGTACTTC. This gives the protein CAISEATIGGRYEQYF.

This chain uses TRBV7-8 with TRBJ1-3; D unresolved. The CDR3 is 11 amino acids. V was shortened by 4 bases and J by 5 bases, with 3 bases between the two germline ends. CDR1 is SGHVS, CDR2 FQNEAQ, per germline. CDR3 sequence (DNA): TGTGCCAGCAGCTCCAGAAACACCATATATTTT. As protein: CASSSRNTIYF.

This chain uses TRBV19 with TRBJ1-1; no firm D call. The V end lost 5 bases, the J end lost 5 bases, and 18 bases lay between the germline ends. CDR3 length equals 15 residues. In germline, CDR1 is LNHDA, CDR2 SQIVND (reference sequence). The CDR3: CASSPPGLGGTEAFF. The CDR3 DNA is TGTGCCAGTAGTCCCCCCGGCCTCGGCGGGACTGAAGCTTTCTTT.

V usage is TRBV2 and J usage is TRBJ1-5; D perhaps matches TRBD1 (6 bases). Germline lookup yields CDR1 SNHLY and CDR2 FYNNEI. Trimming cost V 4 bases and J 0 bases, with 25 bases left between them. This CDR3 has 20 residues. As DNA, the CDR3 is TGTGCCAGCAGTGTCTATCCGGGGGCAAACACATTTTATAGCAATCAGCCCCAGCATTTT. Its translation is CASSVYPGANTFYSNQPQHF.

Notes on this clonotype: A single base separates this from a much larger clone, so it may be a read error. The genes are TRBV25-1 and TRBJ2-5, with D tentatively TRBD1 or TRBD2 (5 bases each). V lost 1 base to trimming and J lost 5 bases, with 14 bases between them. The CDR3 spans 15 residues. CDR1 MGHDK and CDR2 SYGVNS come from the germline V gene. The CDR3 nucleotides are TGTGCCAGCAGTGAATTCAGAGGGGCCCATGAGACCCAGTACTTC. Translated, it gives CASSEFRGAHETQYF.

This chain joins TRBV28 and TRBJ2-7; D gene ambiguous. The length of the CDR3 is 12 residues. The V end lost 2 bases, the J end lost 4 bases, and 6 bases lay between the germline ends. Looked up from germline, CDR1 is MDHEN and CDR2 is SYDVKM. CDR3 amino acids: CASSLEAYEQYF. The CDR3 DNA reads TGTGCCAGCAGTTTAGAAGCTTACGAGCAGTACTTC.

This clonotype was counted between two and nine times. The chain's CDR3 is CASLRTGVGGELFF. CDR3 DNA: TGTGCCAGCCTAAGGACAGGGGTAGGCGGGGAGCTGTTTTTT. The rearrangement uses TRBV2 and TRBJ2-2; the match to TRBD1 covers 9 bases. Germline loops: CDR1 SNHLY, CDR2 FYNNEI. CDR3 length equals 14 residues. The junction had 8 bases not matched to a gene; V was cut back by 8 bases and J by 7 bases.

This clonotype was counted only a few times. The gene calls are TRBV24-1 and TRBJ2-3; D call uncertain. Germline lookup yields CDR1 KGHDR and CDR2 SFDVKD. The CDR3 length is 15 residues. V dropped 3 bases and J dropped 4 bases, with 13 bases sitting between them. The CDR3 nucleotides read TGTGCCACCAGTGATCCCGGAAGACGGGCAGATACGCAGTATTTT. Residues: CATSDPGRRADTQYF.

This rearrangement joins TRBV7-2 to TRBJ2-1; 7 nucleotides align to TRBD1. The V gene end was trimmed by 5 bases and the J gene end by 0 bases; junction bases not matched to a gene: 4. Germline lookup yields CDR1 SGHTA and CDR2 FQGNSA. The CDR3 is 15 amino acids. CDR3 DNA sequence: TGTGCCAGCAGCCCCCGACAGGGCTCCTACAATGAGCAGTTCTTC. Its protein is CASSPRQGSYNEQFF.

This clonotype has a handful of counts. The chain couples TRBV19 to TRBJ2-5; D gene unclear. Trimming removed 4 bases from V and 4 bases from J, with 10 bases in between. This CDR3 region has 13 residues. The V gene's germline CDR1 is LNHDA and CDR2 SQIVND (reference sequence). CDR3 region: CASSTRHGETQYF. The CDR3 nucleotides read TGTGCCAGTAGTACACGGCACGGAGAGACCCAGTACTTC.

This clonotype has just one count. CDR3 region: CASSVPGNGPWTEAFF. CDR3 bases: TGTGCCAGCAGCGTACCCGGAAATGGGCCATGGACTGAAGCTTTCTTT. This chain joins TRBV9 and TRBJ1-1; no clear D. From germline, CDR1 is SGDLS and CDR2 YYNGEE. V was shortened by 1 base and J by 5 bases, with 18 bases between the two germline ends. This CDR3 comprises 16 residues.

CDR3 residues: CASSFSGQIRDTQYF. The CDR3 region has the DNA TGTGCCAGCAGCTTCAGCGGACAGATTAGAGATACGCAGTATTTT. This rearrangement joins TRBV11-2 to TRBJ2-3; TRBD1 might be the D (6 bases). Germline loops: CDR1 SGHAT, CDR2 FQNNGV. V was cut by 3 bases and J by 5 bases, with 15 bases left in between. The CDR3 extends over 15 amino acids.

In this sample, this clonotype turned up a few times. This CDR3 reads CASSLRGDRGYEQYF. The CDR3 region has the DNA TGTGCCAGCAGTTTAAGGGGTGACAGGGGCTACGAGCAGTACTTC. This chain links TRBV27 with TRBJ2-7, with TRBD1 matching over 8 bases. Germline V gives CDR1 MNHEY, CDR2 SMNVEV (reference sequence). This CDR3 region has 15 residues. The J segment lost 3 bases and the V segment lost 2 bases, leaving 6 bases of the junction unmatched.

The chain employs TRBV6-2 or TRBV6-3 and TRBJ1-4, with TRBD1 identical over 9 bases. The CDR3 length is 15 residues. With V trimmed by 4 bases and J by 7 bases, 7 bases remained unmatched. Germline CDR1 reads MNHEY; CDR2 reads SVGEGT. The CDR3 protein is CASSSPDRGGEKLFF. The CDR3 DNA sequence: TGTGCCAGCAGTTCACCGGACAGGGGAGGTGAAAAACTGTTTTTT.